One T cell receptor (beta chain) is described in this entry. The antigen is not known. This sample is drawn from a study of T cell responses to AZD1222 COVID-19 vaccine. Points from the study as a whole: Nearly half of spike-specific TCRs reportedly target variant regions that are unmutated in the B.1.351 and B.1.1.7 variants. Only six or seven AZD1222 recipients tested seropositive at baseline.

Clones were read by immunoSEQ multiplex PCR, and TCRdb kept only the in-frame ones, dropping some. The table shows about 120,000 clones, with about 93% occurring only once. The CDR3 is 11 residues long. The germline CDR1 and CDR2 sequences are MNHEY and SVGAGI. The germline V and J ends were trimmed by 6 bases and 7 bases, with 9 bases remaining between them. This TCR came from an adult who received the AZD1222 COVID-19 vaccine. V gene TRBV6-5 combines with J gene TRBJ1-2; no clear D gene. The sample here was peripheral blood, taken 28 days after the second AZD1222 dose. CDR3 sequence reads: CASRSYLGYTF. CDR3 in DNA: TGTGCCAGCAGGAGCTACCTTGGCTACACCTTC.